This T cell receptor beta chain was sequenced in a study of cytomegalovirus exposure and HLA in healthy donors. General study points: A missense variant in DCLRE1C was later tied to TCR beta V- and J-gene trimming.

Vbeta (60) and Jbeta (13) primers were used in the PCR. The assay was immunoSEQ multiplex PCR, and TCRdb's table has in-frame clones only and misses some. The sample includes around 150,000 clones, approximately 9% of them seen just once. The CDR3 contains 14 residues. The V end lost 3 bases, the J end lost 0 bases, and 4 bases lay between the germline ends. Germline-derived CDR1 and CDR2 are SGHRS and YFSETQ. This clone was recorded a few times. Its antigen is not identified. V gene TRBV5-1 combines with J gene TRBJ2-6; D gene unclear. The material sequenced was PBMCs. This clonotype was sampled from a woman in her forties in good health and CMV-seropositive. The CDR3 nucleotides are TGCGCCAGCAGCTCCAGCTCTGGGGCCAACGTCCTGACTTTC. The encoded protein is CASSSSSGANVLTF.